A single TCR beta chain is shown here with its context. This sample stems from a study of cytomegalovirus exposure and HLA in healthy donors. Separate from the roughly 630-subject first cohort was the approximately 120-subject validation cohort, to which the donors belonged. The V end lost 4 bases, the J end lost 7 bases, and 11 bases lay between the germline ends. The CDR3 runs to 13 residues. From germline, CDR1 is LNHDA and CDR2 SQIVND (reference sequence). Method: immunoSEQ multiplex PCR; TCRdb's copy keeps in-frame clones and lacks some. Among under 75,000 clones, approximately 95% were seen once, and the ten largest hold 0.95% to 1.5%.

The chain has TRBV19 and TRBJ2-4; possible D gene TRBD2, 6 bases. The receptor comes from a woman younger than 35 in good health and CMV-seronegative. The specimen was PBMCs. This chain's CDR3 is CASSRGEWNIQYF. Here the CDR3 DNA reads TGTGCCAGTAGTAGGGGGGAATGGAACATTCAGTACTTC.